Below, 21 T cell receptor beta chains from the same sample are listed, as sequenced in a study of T cells in Graves' hyperthyroidism and ophthalmopathy. Template material for amplifying TCR beta CDR3 regions consisted of RNA transcripts. Researchers ran a first-round RT-PCR on the TCR CDR3 using the HTBI primer set. MiXCR, applied by TCRdb to the multiplex PCR reads, yields one record per CDR3 protein. The profile shows 50,000 to 60,000 distinct CDR3 sequences, 48% of them singletons. The source material was blood. The receptors shown here come from a woman between 50 and 59 years old with Graves' ophthalmopathy.

The chain couples TRBV15 to TRBJ2-5, with 8 bases identical to TRBD2. This CDR3 spans 15 amino acids. Germline CDR1 reads LNHNV; CDR2 reads YYDKDF (reference sequence). The junction had 8 bases not matched to a gene; V was cut back by 3 bases and J by 5 bases. This CDR3 is CATSSGAGAGETQYF. The DNA for the CDR3 is TGTGCCACCAGCAGTGGAGCGGGGGCGGGGGAGACCCAGTACTTC.

This clonotype has a count of ten or more. The CDR3 coding sequence is TGTGCCAGCAGCGTATGGACGAACAGGAACACTGAAGCTTTCTTT. The encoded protein is CASSVWTNRNTEAFF. The chain recombines TRBV5-5 with TRBJ1-1; D ambiguous. Germline CDR1 and CDR2: SGHKS and YYEKEE (reference sequence). This CDR3 has 15 amino acids. V lost 4 bases, J lost 1 base, and 14 bases lay in between. The entire variable domain, with the rest obtained from reference TRBV5-5 and TRBJ1-1, is as follows: DAGVTQSPTHLIKTRGQQVTLRCSPISGHKSVSWYQQVLGQGPQFIFQYYEKEERGRGNFPDRFSARQFPNYSSELNVNALLLGDSALYLCASSVWTNRNTEAFFGQGTRLTVV.

J is TRBJ1-4 and V is TRBV5-5, with D possibly being TRBD1 (5 bases). This CDR3 is built from 16 residues. Germline lookup yields CDR1 SGHKS and CDR2 YYEKEE (reference sequence). V was clipped by 3 bases and J by 7 bases, with 19 bases between them. Here the CDR3 reads CASSWATAMNTEKLFF. The CDR3 DNA reads TGTGCCAGCAGCTGGGCGACAGCCATGAACACTGAAAAACTGTTTTTT.

The chain employs TRBV20-1 and TRBJ2-7; 16 bases agree with TRBD2. J lost 6 bases, V lost 6 bases, and 5 bases had no gene match. In germline, CDR1 is DFQATT, CDR2 SNEGSKA (reference sequence). This CDR3 is 14 amino acids long. The CDR3, as DNA: TGCAGTGCCGAGGGACTAGCGGGAGGGAGCGAGCAGTACTTC. Protein sequence: CSAEGLAGGSEQYF.

This clonotype was counted at least ten times. The V gene is TRBV9, the J gene TRBJ2-3; tentatively, D is TRBD1 (5 bases). V gave up 3 bases and J gave up 4 bases, with 15 bases separating them. Germline-derived CDR1 and CDR2 are SGDLS and YYNGEE. CDR3 length equals 15 residues. Here the CDR3 DNA reads TGTGCCAGCAGCGCTGGGGCAGTTAAAGCAGATACGCAGTATTTT. It yields the protein CASSAGAVKADTQYF.

V and J are TRBV9 and TRBJ2-7; perhaps TRBD1 as D (6 bases). The CDR3 contains 15 residues. CDR1 is SGDLS and CDR2 is YYNGEE in the germline V gene. V dropped 4 bases and J dropped 2 bases, with 16 bases sitting between them. CDR3 DNA: TGTGCCAGCAGCCCCGGGGACACGCGCGCCTACGAGCAGTACTTC. It is translated as CASSPGDTRAYEQYF. The whole variable domain, filled in from reference TRBV9 and TRBJ2-7, reads DSGVTQTPKHLITATGQRVTLRCSPRSGDLSVYWYQQSLDQGLQFLIQYYNGEERAKGNILERFSAQQFPDLHSELNLSSLELGDSALYFCASSPGDTRAYEQYFGPGTRLTVT.

On this clonotype: At one end, the junction sequence differs from germline, possibly due to a read error. The gene calls are TRBV20-1 and TRBJ2-1; possibly TRBD2 for D (5 bases). The CDR3 has 14 residues. Germline V gene data show CDR1 as DFQATT and CDR2 as SNEGSKA (reference sequence). CDR3 amino acids: CSARELGRNNGQFF. In DNA, the CDR3 is TGCAGTGCTAGAGAACTAGGACGTAACAATGGGCAGTTCTTC.

This clonotype was recorded many times. The chain joins TRBV5-4 to TRBJ1-2; possibly TRBD1 for D (6 bases). There are 15 residues in the CDR3. Germline V gene sequence: CDR1 SGHNT, CDR2 YYREEE (reference sequence). Trimming took off 0 bases at V and 2 bases at J, with 11 bases between the two ends. CDR3 region: CASSLEGVGNYGYTF. CDR3 DNA sequence: TGTGCCAGCAGCTTGGAGGGGGTTGGGAACTATGGCTACACCTTC.

This clonotype is categorized as medium-sized. The gene calls are TRBV15 and TRBJ2-5, with D possibly matching TRBD2 (7 bases). The germline gives CDR1 LNHNV, CDR2 YYDKDF (reference sequence). The CDR3 is made up of 16 amino acids. The V and J ends lost 5 bases and 3 bases respectively, with 19 bases between them. The CDR3 DNA sequence: TGTGCCACCAGCGAGAGGACTGGGGGGGCGAAAGAGACCCAGTACTTC. Encoded protein: CATSERTGGAKETQYF.

The rearrangement links TRBV24-1 to TRBJ2-1; TRBD2 matches 7 bases. With 12 bases clipped from V and 3 bases from J, the junction kept 13 bases outside the gene matches. The germline gives CDR1 KGHDR, CDR2 SFDVKD. The CDR3 is made up of 15 amino acids. CDR3 nucleotides: TGTGCCTGGAAGGGCCAGTCTAGCGGCTACAATGAGCAGTTCTTC. The encoded protein is CAWKGQSSGYNEQFF.

This clonotype was counted ten times or more. The CDR3 loop is CASRSAGESREQYF. The CDR3 DNA follows: TGTGCCAGCAGGTCAGCGGGAGAGTCAAGGGAGCAGTACTTC. The chain uses TRBV27 and TRBJ2-7, with TRBD2 matching over 8 bases. Trimming at V came to 6 bases and at J to 7 bases, leaving 11 bases not matched to a gene. Germline CDR1 is MNHEY and CDR2 is SMNVEV (reference sequence). This CDR3 has 14 residues.

The chain has TRBV7-3 and TRBJ2-1; 9 positions match TRBD1. This CDR3 comprises 14 residues. The junction had 7 bases not matched to a gene; V was cut back by 4 bases and J by 9 bases. Looked up from germline, CDR1 is SGHTA and CDR2 is FQGTGA. The CDR3, as DNA: TGTGCCAGCAGCTCCGGGACAGGGAATGGTGAGCAGTTCTTC. It encodes CASSSGTGNGEQFF. Combining the CDR3 with reference TRBV7-3 and TRBJ2-1 gives the whole variable domain GAGVSQTPSNKVTEKGKYVELRCDPISGHTALYWYRQSLGQGPEFLIYFQGTGAADDSGLPNDRFFAVRPEGSVSTLKIQRTERGDSAVYLCASSSGTGNGEQFFGPGTRLTVL.

This clonotype was recorded many times. CDR3 sequence reads: CASRATGLFSTDTQYF. CDR3 bases: TGTGCCAGCAGAGCTACAGGGTTGTTTAGCACAGATACGCAGTATTTT. The chain employs TRBV2 and TRBJ2-3; D might be TRBD1 (6 bases). Looked up from germline, CDR1 is SNHLY and CDR2 is FYNNEI. V shed 6 bases and J shed 0 bases, with 16 bases lying between them. The length of the CDR3 is 16 residues.

V gene TRBV10-2 combines with J gene TRBJ1-1; D possibly corresponds to TRBD1 (6 bases). The CDR3 totals 14 residues. Per germline, CDR1 WSHSY and CDR2 SAAADI. V was shortened by 6 bases and J by 2 bases, with 13 bases between the two germline ends. CDR3 DNA: TGCGCCAGCAGCCCCGGGACACCTAACACTGAAGCTTTCTTT. Translated: CASSPGTPNTEAFF.

Comment on this clonotype: This may be a read error, as it is one base from a much larger clone. The chain employs TRBV7-9 and TRBJ2-3; 8 nucleotides agree with TRBD2. The CDR3 covers 17 residues. Germline lookup yields CDR1 SEHNR and CDR2 FQNEAQ (reference sequence). DNA of the CDR3: TGCGCCAGCAGCCAACTGGGGCCAGCGGGGGGCACAGATACGCAGTATTTT. Its translation: CASSQLGPAGGTDTQYF.

V is TRBV4-1 and J is TRBJ1-1, with a weak D call TRBD1 (6 bases). Trimming took 8 bases from V and 8 from J, leaving 27 bases between them. CDR1 and CDR2 from the germline V gene are MGHRA and YSYEKL. The CDR3 runs 16 residues. The CDR3 protein is CASFEERGAGSTEAFF. The CDR3 DNA sequence: TGCGCCAGCTTCGAGGAAAGGGGGGCGGGGAGCACGGAAGCTTTCTTT.

CDR3 nucleotide sequence: TGTGCCAGCAGCCTTGGGACTCACTCTGGAAACACCATATATTTT. Translation: CASSLGTHSGNTIYF. The V call is TRBV3-1, the J call TRBJ1-3; TRBD1 might be the D (5 bases). This CDR3 has 15 residues. Germline assignment: CDR1 LGHDT and CDR2 YNNKEL (reference sequence). V lost 4 bases to trimming and J lost 0 bases, with 10 bases between them.

This clonotype has a handful of counts. The chain has TRBV4-2 and TRBJ1-2; D is possibly TRBD1 (5 bases). Germline loops: CDR1 LGHNA, CDR2 YNFKEQ. This CDR3 is 17 amino acids long. The V end was cut by 4 bases, the J end by 8 bases, with 26 bases between. The CDR3 loop reads CASSPDSVGGTAIGYTF. CDR3 coding DNA: TGTGCCAGCAGCCCGGATTCGGTGGGGGGGACCGCTATCGGCTACACCTTC.

This clonotype appeared many times. The chain links TRBV27 to TRBJ2-7; D may be TRBD1 or TRBD2 (5 bases each). CDR1 MNHEY and CDR2 SMNVEV come from the germline V gene (reference sequence). The V end lost 8 bases, the J end lost 4 bases, and 21 bases lay between the germline ends. The CDR3 sequence is 15 residues long. The DNA of the CDR3 is TGTGCCAGCGGAGGTCTAGGGACGACGTCTTACGAGCAGTACTTC. Translating it yields CASGGLGTTSYEQYF.

Details on this clonotype: One end of the junction fails to match germline, which may point to a read error. This rearrangement joins TRBV3-1 to TRBJ2-3, with 7 bases identical to TRBD2. CDR3 length equals 16 residues. Germline values: CDR1 LGHDT, CDR2 YNNKEL (reference sequence). The CDR3 spells CTSSPLASGHTDTQYF. The CDR3 nucleotides read TGTACCAGCAGCCCCCTTGCTAGCGGCCACACAGATACGCAGTATTTT.

Only a few counts were recorded for this clonotype. A much larger clone lies a single base off, so this may be a read error. The conserved phenylalanine or tryptophan normally closing the CDR3 is absent here, so this likely arose from a read error. The V call is TRBV5-4, the J call TRBJ1-1, with D perhaps TRBD1 (6 bases). V was pared by 2 bases and J by 8 bases, with 10 bases between. In germline, CDR1 is SGHNT, CDR2 YYREEE (reference sequence). The CDR3 contains 12 residues. Here the CDR3 reads CASSFGQTEAFS. Written as DNA, the CDR3 is TGTGCCAGCAGCTTTGGACAGACCGAAGCTTTCTCT.